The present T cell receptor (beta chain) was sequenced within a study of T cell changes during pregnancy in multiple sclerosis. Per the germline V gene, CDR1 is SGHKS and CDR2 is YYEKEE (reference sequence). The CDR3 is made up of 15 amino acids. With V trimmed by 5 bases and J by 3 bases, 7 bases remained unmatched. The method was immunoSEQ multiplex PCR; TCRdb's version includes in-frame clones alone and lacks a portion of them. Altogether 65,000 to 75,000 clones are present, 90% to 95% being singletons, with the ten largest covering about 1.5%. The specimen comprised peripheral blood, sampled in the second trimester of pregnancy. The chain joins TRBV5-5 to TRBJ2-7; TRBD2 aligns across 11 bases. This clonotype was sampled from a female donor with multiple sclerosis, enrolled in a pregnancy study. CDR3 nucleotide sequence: TGTGCCAGCAGTAATAGCGGGAGGGATTTCTACGAGCAGTACTTC. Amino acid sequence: CASSNSGRDFYEQYF.